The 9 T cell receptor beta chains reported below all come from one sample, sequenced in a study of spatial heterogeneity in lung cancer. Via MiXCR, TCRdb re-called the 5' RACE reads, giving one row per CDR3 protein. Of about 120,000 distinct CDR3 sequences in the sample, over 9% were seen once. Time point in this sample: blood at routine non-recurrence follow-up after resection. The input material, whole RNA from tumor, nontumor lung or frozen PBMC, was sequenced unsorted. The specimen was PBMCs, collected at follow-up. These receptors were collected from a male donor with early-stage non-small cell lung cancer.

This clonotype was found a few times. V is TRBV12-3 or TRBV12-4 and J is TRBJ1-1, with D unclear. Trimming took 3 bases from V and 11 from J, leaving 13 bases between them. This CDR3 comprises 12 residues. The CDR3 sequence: CASSFNLGMAFF. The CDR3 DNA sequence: TGTGCCAGCAGTTTTAATTTAGGGATGGCTTTCTTT.

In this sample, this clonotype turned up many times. CDR3 bases: TGTGCCAGCAGCTCGATAAAGCACAGGAGGGAGAACACTGAAGCTTTCTTT. Translating it yields CASSSIKHRRENTEAFF. The chain recombines TRBV11-2 with TRBJ1-1; D possibly corresponds to TRBD1 (5 bases). The CDR3 length is 17 residues. CDR1 and CDR2 from the germline V gene are SGHAT and FQNNGV. Trimming cost V 4 bases and J 1 base, with 19 bases left between them.

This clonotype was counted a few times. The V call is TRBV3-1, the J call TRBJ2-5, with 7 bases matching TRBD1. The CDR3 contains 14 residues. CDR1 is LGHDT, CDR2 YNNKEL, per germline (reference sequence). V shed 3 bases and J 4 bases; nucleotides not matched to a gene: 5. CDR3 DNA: TGTGCCAGCAGCCACCCGGGACAGCCAGAGACCCAGTACTTC. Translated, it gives CASSHPGQPETQYF.

The CDR3 DNA reads as TGTGCCAGCAGTTACCGGGACTTAGGGTTCCACGAGCAGTACTTC. It specifies CASSYRDLGFHEQYF. This chain links TRBV2 with TRBJ2-7, with D maybe TRBD2 (6 bases). This CDR3 has 15 amino acids. CDR1 SNHLY and CDR2 FYNNEI come from the germline V gene. Trimming removed 5 bases at V and 5 bases at J, with 19 bases between.

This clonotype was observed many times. The CDR3 spells CASSQGQGGYNEQFF. As DNA, the CDR3 is TGTGCCAGCAGCCAAGGCCAGGGGGGGTACAATGAGCAGTTCTTC. The chain couples TRBV4-2 to TRBJ2-1; D may correspond to TRBD1 or TRBD2 (7 bases each). V was cut by 1 base and J by 4 bases, with 11 bases left in between. Germline-derived CDR1 and CDR2 are LGHNA and YNFKEQ. The CDR3 covers 15 residues.

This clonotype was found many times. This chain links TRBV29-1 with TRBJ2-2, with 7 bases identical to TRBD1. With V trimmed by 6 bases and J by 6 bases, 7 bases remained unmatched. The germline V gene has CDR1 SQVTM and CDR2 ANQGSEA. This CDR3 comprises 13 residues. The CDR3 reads CSVGDSPPGELFF. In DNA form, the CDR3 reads TGCAGCGTAGGGGACAGCCCCCCCGGGGAGCTGTTTTTT.

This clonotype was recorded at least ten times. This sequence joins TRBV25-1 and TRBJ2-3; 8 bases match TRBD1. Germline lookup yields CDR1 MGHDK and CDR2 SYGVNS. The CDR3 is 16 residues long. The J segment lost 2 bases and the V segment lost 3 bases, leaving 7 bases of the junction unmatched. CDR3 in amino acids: CASSDADRASTDTQYF. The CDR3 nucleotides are TGTGCCAGCAGTGATGCGGACAGGGCATCCACAGATACGCAGTATTTT.

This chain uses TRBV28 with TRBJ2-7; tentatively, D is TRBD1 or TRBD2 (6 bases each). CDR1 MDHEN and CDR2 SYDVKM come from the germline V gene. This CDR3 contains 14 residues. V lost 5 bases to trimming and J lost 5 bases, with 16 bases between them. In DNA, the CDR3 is TGTGCCAGCAGTCCTCATGGGGGGCGCAACGAGCAGTACTTC. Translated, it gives CASSPHGGRNEQYF.

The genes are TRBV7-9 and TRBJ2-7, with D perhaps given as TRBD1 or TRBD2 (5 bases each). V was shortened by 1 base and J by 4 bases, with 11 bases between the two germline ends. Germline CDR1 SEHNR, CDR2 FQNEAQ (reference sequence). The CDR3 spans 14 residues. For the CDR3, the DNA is TGTGCCAGCAGCTTAGAAGGGGTAGCGTACGAGCAGTACTTC. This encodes CASSLEGVAYEQYF.